The rows below give T cell receptor beta chains drawn from one sample of a study of beta chain features in type 1 diabetes. The data were produced by immunoSEQ multiplex PCR, yet TCRdb's version contains in-frame clones alone and is incomplete. The table lists over 700,000 clones, roughly a sixth of them singletons. Material: naive CD4+ T cells from blood. The receptors here all came from a woman aged 18-29 years in good health. Each CDR3 is given without its conserved first and last residue. Fields, in order: clone size, J gene, V gene, CDR3 protein. A clone size is listed for some rows: how often the clone was seen (once, few, many), or a class if it is expanded.

abundance: NA
j_gene: TRBJ2-7
v_gene: TRBV9
CDR3aa: ASRMGGRIYEQY

abundance: NA
j_gene: TRBJ2-5
v_gene: TRBV7-3
CDR3aa: ASSHTGGQETQY

abundance: few
j_gene: TRBJ2-7
v_gene: TRBV7-9
CDR3aa: ASSATGGGYEQY

abundance: NA
j_gene: TRBJ2-2
v_gene: TRBV7-9
CDR3aa: ASKSQGDTGELF

abundance: few
j_gene: TRBJ1-5
v_gene: TRBV5-4
CDR3aa: ASSLGNQPQH

abundance: few
j_gene: TRBJ1-2
v_gene: TRBV7-2
CDR3aa: ASSQEGWGGYT

abundance: NA
j_gene: TRBJ1-1
v_gene: TRBV29-1
CDR3aa: SVVTGQGENTEAF

abundance: NA
j_gene: TRBJ2-1
v_gene: TRBV9
CDR3aa: ASSPRGGQGKNEQF

abundance: few
j_gene: TRBJ2-1
v_gene: TRBV7-2
CDR3aa: ASSRQISDEQF

abundance: NA
j_gene: TRBJ2-7
v_gene: TRBV27
CDR3aa: ASSLREGRGEQY

abundance: few
j_gene: TRBJ2-5
v_gene: TRBV19
CDR3aa: AEPGYQETQY

abundance: NA
j_gene: TRBJ1-2
v_gene: TRBV7-3
CDR3aa: ASSFGQARGKT

abundance: NA
j_gene: TRBJ1-1
v_gene: TRBV9
CDR3aa: ASSAPRGQGMNTEAF

abundance: NA
j_gene: TRBJ2-1
v_gene: TRBV5-1
CDR3aa: ASSLSYVVGREQF

abundance: NA
j_gene: TRBJ2-5
v_gene: TRBV7-2
CDR3aa: ASSIIGLEITQY

abundance: NA
j_gene: TRBJ2-1
v_gene: TRBV7-2
CDR3aa: ASSFLQATNEQF

abundance: NA
j_gene: TRBJ2-1
v_gene: TRBV19
CDR3aa: ASRKGTGHGLGNEQF

abundance: few
j_gene: TRBJ2-7
v_gene: TRBV9
CDR3aa: ASSVEPEPTGEQY

abundance: few
j_gene: TRBJ1-5
v_gene: TRBV27
CDR3aa: ASSRRDSNQPQH

abundance: NA
j_gene: TRBJ1-5
v_gene: TRBV15
CDR3aa: ATSLQASGNQPQH

abundance: few
j_gene: TRBJ2-1
v_gene: TRBV7-2
CDR3aa: ASSHNWAAVNNEQF